Below are 5 T cell receptor beta chains sequenced from a single sample in a study of blood T cell repertoires in COVID-19. Sequencing was performed with immunoSEQ multiplex PCR; in TCRdb, only in-frame clones are kept and a portion is missing. The sample shows approximately 230,000 clones, about 91% of them seen only once. What was sequenced was peripheral blood. Receptors were obtained from a woman in her 30s with COVID-19, enrolled during active disease.

The chain carries TRBV28 and TRBJ1-5, with D possibly matching TRBD1 (5 bases). This CDR3 has 16 residues. Per germline, CDR1 MDHEN and CDR2 SYDVKM. V lost 5 bases, J lost 2 bases, and 16 bases lay in between. In DNA, the CDR3 is TGTGCCAGCAGTGCGAACCGCGGGGGACGCAATCAGCCCCAGCATTTT. As protein: CASSANRGGRNQPQHF.

CDR3 loop: CASSPFTGASNTGELFF. CDR3 bases: TGTGCCAGTAGTCCCTTCACAGGGGCGTCGAACACCGGGGAGCTGTTTTTT. V is TRBV19 and J is TRBJ2-2, with 7 bases identical to TRBD1. This CDR3 spans 17 amino acids. Trimming at V came to 5 bases and at J to 0 bases, leaving 9 bases not matched to a gene. Germline lookup yields CDR1 LNHDA and CDR2 SQIVND (reference sequence). Drawing the rest from reference TRBV19 and TRBJ2-2, the complete variable domain is DGGITQSPKYLFRKEGQNVTLSCEQNLNHDAMYWYRQDPGQGLRLIYYSQIVNDFQKGDIAEGYSVSREKKESFPLTVTSAQKNPTAFYLCASSPFTGASNTGELFFGEGSRLTVL.

This chain links TRBV6-2 or TRBV6-3 with TRBJ2-7; TRBD1 matches 7 bases. Germline V CDR1 and CDR2: MNHEY, SVGEGT. With 5 bases clipped from V and 5 bases from J, the junction kept 12 bases outside the gene matches. The CDR3 is 15 amino acids. For the CDR3, the DNA is TGTGCCAGCAGTGCGCGACCGAGGGGGCCGGACGAGCAGTACGTC. Translation: CASSARPRGPDEQYV.

On this clone itself: This sample also contains other DNA sequences that code for the same CDR3. The chain has TRBV24-1 and TRBJ2-2; TRBD1 agrees at 7 bases. The CDR3 spans 16 residues. The germline gives CDR1 KGHDR, CDR2 SFDVKD. The V and J ends lost 3 bases and 1 base, in that order; junction bases with no gene match: 4. The DNA for the CDR3 is TGTGCCACCAGTGATCCACGACAGGGGAACACCGGGGAGCTGTTTTTT. This codes for CATSDPRQGNTGELFF.

This clone has a single count. The chain is built from TRBV18 and TRBJ2-3; TRBD1 agrees at 10 bases. Germline CDR1 is KGHSH and CDR2 is LQKENI. V shed 0 bases and J 4 bases; nucleotides not matched to a gene: 4. This CDR3 has 16 residues. CDR3 DNA sequence: TGTGCCAGCTCACCACCGGACAGGGGGTTTGCAGATACGCAGTATTTT. Translation gives CASSPPDRGFADTQYF.